This T cell receptor beta chain came from a study of blood T cell repertoires in COVID-19. This clone was picked up one time. Generated by immunoSEQ multiplex PCR, the TCRdb table keeps only in-frame clones and is missing some. The sample has 230,000 or so clones, 89% seen once. The clonotype comes from a woman between 35 and 50 years old who had recovered from COVID-19. The source material was peripheral blood.

This CDR3 is CASTTGGASGEYEQYF. For the CDR3, the DNA is TGTGCCAGCACCACCGGGGGGGCTAGCGGGGAATACGAGCAGTACTTC. The chain employs TRBV5-4 and TRBJ2-7, with 9 bases identical to TRBD2. The CDR3 sequence is 16 residues long. Unmatched junction bases numbered 14, after V lost 6 bases and J lost 4 bases. CDR1 is SGHNT, CDR2 YYREEE, per germline (reference sequence).